Listed below are T cell receptor beta chains from one sample, sequenced in a study of blood T cell repertoires in COVID-19. Using immunoSEQ multiplex PCR, the repertoire was profiled, and TCRdb retains in-frame clones only, with some absent. Here the sample spans 100,000 to 120,000 clones, roughly 85% being singletons. The specimen sequenced was peripheral blood. The origin of the receptors is a human donor in a cohort sampled during active COVID-19. CDR3s include the opening cysteine and the closing phenylalanine or tryptophan. A D gene is named only where the DNA matches it firmly. The size of a clone is reported for some rows only, either as once, few or many, or as a class for expanded clones.

J | size | D | length | V | DNA | CDR3
TRBJ2-1 | - | TRBD2 | 16 | TRBV6-6 | TGTGCCAGCAGCCTCGCCCCAGCGGGGGGACACAATGAGCAGTTCTTC | CASSLAPAGGHNEQFF
TRBJ1-2 | - | TRBD1 | 15 | TRBV2 | TGTGCCAGCAGTAAAGGCCCAGGGGGCGGTTCGGGCTACACCTTC | CASSKGPGGGSGYTF
TRBJ2-7 | - | - | 14 | TRBV19 | TGTGCCAGTAGTATATCAGGGGTGGACTACGAGCAGTACTTC | CASSISGVDYEQYF
TRBJ2-7 | - | - | 14 | TRBV5-1 | TGCGCCAGCAGATTCGCAGGGAAGGATTACGAGCAGTACTTC | CASRFAGKDYEQYF
TRBJ2-7 | - | TRBD2 | 16 | TRBV20-1 | TGCAGTGCTAGTGATCCGGGACTAGCGGGGCTAGGGGAGCAGTACTTC | CSASDPGLAGLGEQYF
TRBJ2-5 | - | TRBD2 | 17 | TRBV4-3 | TGCGCCAGCAGCCAAGATTCTAGCGGGGGGGCCATTGAGACCCAGTACTTC | CASSQDSSGGAIETQYF
TRBJ1-5 | - | - | 14 | TRBV7-2 | TGTGCCAGCAGCTTACGGTCTAGCAATCAGCCCCAGCATTTT | CASSLRSSNQPQHF
TRBJ2-7 | once | TRBD2 | 15 | TRBV10-3 | TGTGCCATCACAGTTAAGCACGGGGGGGATTACGAGCAGTACTTC | CAITVKHGGDYEQYF
TRBJ1-3 | - | TRBD1 | 15 | TRBV6-6 | TGTGCCAGCAGTTACCGGGGACAGGGCGGAAACACCATATATTTT | CASSYRGQGGNTIYF
TRBJ1-5 | - | - | 16 | TRBV27 | TGTGCCAGCAGTCCAGAAACACCATATAGCAATCAGCCCCAGCATTTT | CASSPETPYSNQPQHF
TRBJ2-1 | - | TRBD2 | 14 | TRBV6-5 | TGTGCCAGCAGTTTAGCGGGGCGCTACAATGAGCAGTTCTTC | CASSLAGRYNEQFF
TRBJ1-4 | - | TRBD1 | 15 | TRBV28 | TGTGCCAGCAGTACCGGGACAGCCTATAATGAAAAACTGTTTTTT | CASSTGTAYNEKLFF
TRBJ1-5 | - | - | 14 | TRBV27 | TGTGCCAGCAGTTTAAGTGCAGGTTATCAGCCCCAGCATTTT | CASSLSAGYQPQHF
TRBJ2-3 | few | - | 14 | TRBV5-1 | TGCGCCAGCAGCTCAACTACCCGCACAGATACGCAGTATTTT | CASSSTTRTDTQYF
TRBJ1-5 | - | TRBD1 | 16 | TRBV28 | TGTGCCAGCAGTTTCGTCGACAGGGACCCTTATCAGCCCCAGCATTTT | CASSFVDRDPYQPQHF
TRBJ1-1 | - | - | 11 | TRBV20-1 | TGCAGTGTTATCTTTTCGGGTAGGGCTTTCTTT | CSVIFSGRAFF
TRBJ2-3 | once | - | 14 | TRBV11-2 | TGTGCCAGCAGCTTAGCCGACAGCCGCAATACGCAGTATTTT | CASSLADSRNTQYF
TRBJ2-7 | - | - | 14 | TRBV3-1/TRBV3-2 | TGTGCCAGCAGCCCGACTCTGTTCTCCTACGAGCAGTACTTC | CASSPTLFSYEQYF
TRBJ2-3 | - | TRBD1 | 17 | TRBV3-1/TRBV3-2 | TGTGCCAGCAGCCAAGCCGGGACAGGATTGACCCGCTATACGCAGTATTTT | CASSQAGTGLTRYTQYF
TRBJ1-1 | - | - | 11 | TRBV6-5 | TGTGCCATACAGGGGAACACTGAAGCTTTCTTT | CAIQGNTEAFF
TRBJ2-1 | - | TRBD2 | 18 | TRBV9 | TGTGCCAGCAGCTTTCTAGCGGGGGGGCCCGGTACAACAAATGAGCAGTTCTTC | CASSFLAGGPGTTNEQFF
TRBJ1-2 | - | - | 17 | TRBV24-1 | TGTGCCACCAGTGATGCTGTCCAGGCAGGGGCTTACAATGGCTACACCTTC | CATSDAVQAGAYNGYTF
TRBJ1-3 | - | - | 15 | TRBV3-1/TRBV3-2 | TGTGCCAGCAGCCAAGTAGGGAGCTCTGGAAACACCATATATTTT | CASSQVGSSGNTIYF
TRBJ1-2 | - | - | 13 | TRBV12-3/TRBV12-4 | TGTGCCAGCAGTTTAGGAGAAGTCTATGGCTACACCTTC | CASSLGEVYGYTF
TRBJ2-5 | - | - | 12 | TRBV29-1 | TGCAGCGTTCGGACAGACCAAGAGACCCAGTACTTC | CSVRTDQETQYF
TRBJ2-7 | - | - | 13 | TRBV12-3/TRBV12-4 | TGTGCCAGCAGTTTGAGGGACACCTACGAGCAGTACTTC | CASSLRDTYEQYF
TRBJ1-4 | - | TRBD1 | 14 | TRBV5-1 | TGCGCCAGCAGACCAGACAGGGGGCGTGAAAAACTGTTTTTT | CASRPDRGREKLFF
TRBJ2-7 | - | TRBD1 | 15 | TRBV27 | TGTGCCAGCAGCTATACCGGGACAGGGTTCTACGAGCAGTACTTC | CASSYTGTGFYEQYF
TRBJ1-2 | - | - | 16 | TRBV7-2 | TGTGCCAGCAGCTTAGGGGGGGGCCAGGGTGACTATGGCTACACCTTC | CASSLGGGQGDYGYTF
TRBJ2-7 | - | TRBD1 | 15 | TRBV7-8 | TGTGCCAGCAGCATCGGGACAGGGAAAACCTACGAGCAGTACTTC | CASSIGTGKTYEQYF
TRBJ2-3 | - | TRBD1 | 16 | TRBV7-2 | TGTGCCAGCAGCTTAGCCCCGGGACAGGGATCGGATACGCAGTATTTT | CASSLAPGQGSDTQYF
TRBJ1-2 | - | - | 15 | TRBV7-2 | TGTGCCAGCAGCCCAGATCAGGGATCGCGCTATGGCTACACCTTC | CASSPDQGSRYGYTF
TRBJ2-2 | - | - | 16 | TRBV5-1 | TGCGCCAGCAGCTTGGGAGTCCTTGCGAACACCGGGGAGCTGTTTTTT | CASSLGVLANTGELFF
TRBJ2-7 | - | TRBD1 | 13 | TRBV18 | TGTGCCAGCCAACAGGGGGCTGCTTACGAGCAGTACTTC | CASQQGAAYEQYF
TRBJ2-3 | - | TRBD2 | 17 | TRBV4-2 | TGTGCCAGCAGCTTAAGTGAGGGTAGCGGGGGGCAAGATACGCAGTATTTT | CASSLSEGSGGQDTQYF
TRBJ2-7 | - | - | 15 | TRBV12-2 | TGTGCAAGTCGCACCCGGGACAGGGAACCCTACGAGCAGTACTTC | CASRTRDREPYEQYF
TRBJ1-3 | - | - | 17 | TRBV4-1 | TGCGCCAGCAGCCCCCCTGGCAGGCCGGGGGTGAGAAACACCATATATTTT | CASSPPGRPGVRNTIYF
TRBJ2-6 | - | TRBD2 | 17 | TRBV28 | TGTGCCAGCAGGCGTAGTGGGGGACTAAGCGGGGCCAACGTCCTGACTTTC | CASRRSGGLSGANVLTF
TRBJ2-1 | - | - | 13 | TRBV2 | TGTGCCAGCACGGGCAGGGGTGTCGATGAGCAGTTCTTC | CASTGRGVDEQFF
TRBJ1-1 | - | TRBD1 | 15 | TRBV6-1 | TGTGCCAGCAGTGAAACAGGGGTCGGGAGCACTGAAGCTTTCTTT | CASSETGVGSTEAFF
TRBJ2-7 | - | TRBD2 | 15 | TRBV29-1 | TGCAGCGTTGTAGGACTAGCGGGGCGTATTTACGAGCAGTACTTC | CSVVGLAGRIYEQYF
TRBJ1-2 | - | - | 13 | TRBV6-5 | TGTGCCAGCAGTCCCCGACAGAGCTATGGCTACACCTTC | CASSPRQSYGYTF
TRBJ2-7 | once | TRBD1 | 15 | TRBV5-1 | TGCGCCAGCAGCCCCCGGACAGGGAGGTCCTACGAGCAGTACTTC | CASSPRTGRSYEQYF
TRBJ2-7 | - | - | 15 | TRBV11-2 | TGTGCCAGCAGCTTAGACCGGGTCCCCTCCTACGAGCAGTACTTC | CASSLDRVPSYEQYF
TRBJ1-6 | - | - | 13 | TRBV7-3 | TGTGCCAGCAGCCTCAATGTGGGAGGAGCCCTCCACTTT | CASSLNVGGALHF
TRBJ2-3 | - | TRBD2 | 16 | TRBV6-2/TRBV6-3 | TGTGCCAGCAGTTCCCGGGGGGGGTCCAGCACAGATACGCAGTATTTT | CASSSRGGSSTDTQYF
TRBJ2-7 | - | TRBD1 | 15 | TRBV19 | TGTGCCAGTAGTGGGACAGGGGTTTACCTCGACACCAAATTCTTC | CASSGTGVYLDTKFF
TRBJ1-3 | - | - | 15 | TRBV7-2 | TGTGCCAGCAGCCTAACGACAGGCGCTGGAAACACCATATATTTT | CASSLTTGAGNTIYF
TRBJ2-7 | - | - | 16 | TRBV6-2/TRBV6-3 | TGTGCCAGCAGTTACTCTTGGAGCGTCAGCTCCTACGAGCAGTACTTC | CASSYSWSVSSYEQYF
TRBJ1-5 | - | - | 12 | TRBV6-2/TRBV6-3 | TGTGCCAGCAGTTTCACTAATCAGCCCCAGCATTTT | CASSFTNQPQHF
TRBJ2-7 | once | TRBD2 | 16 | TRBV7-2 | TGTGCCAGCGTGCGGCTAGCGGGGGGAAGCTCCTACGAGCAGTACTTC | CASVRLAGGSSYEQYF
TRBJ1-2 | - | - | 11 | TRBV29-1 | TGCAGCGTTGAGGGAGTTTATGGCTACACCTTC | CSVEGVYGYTF